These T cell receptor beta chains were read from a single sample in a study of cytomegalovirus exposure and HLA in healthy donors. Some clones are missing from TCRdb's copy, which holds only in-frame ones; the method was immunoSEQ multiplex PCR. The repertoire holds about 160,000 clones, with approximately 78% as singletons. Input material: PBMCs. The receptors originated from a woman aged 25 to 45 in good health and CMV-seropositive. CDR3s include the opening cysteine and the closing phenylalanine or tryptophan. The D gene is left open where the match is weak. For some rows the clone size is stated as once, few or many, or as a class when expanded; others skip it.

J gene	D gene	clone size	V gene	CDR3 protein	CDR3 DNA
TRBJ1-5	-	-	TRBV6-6	CASSPYFNQPQHF	TGTGCCAGCAGCCCGTACTTCAATCAGCCCCAGCATTTT
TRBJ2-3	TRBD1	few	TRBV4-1	CASSQDRSITDTQYF	TGCGCCAGCAGCCAGGACAGGAGTATCACAGATACGCAGTATTTT
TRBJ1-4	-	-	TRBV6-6	CASSHGGARLFF	TGTGCCAGCAGCCACGGGGGGGCCCGGCTGTTTTTT
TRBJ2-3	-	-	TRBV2	CASRERLTSYVTDTQYF	TGTGCCAGCAGAGAGCGGCTGACTAGTTATGTCACAGATACGCAGTATTTT
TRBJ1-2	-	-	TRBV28	CASSPWLIGGYTF	TGTGCCAGCAGCCCCTGGTTAATCGGGGGCTACACCTTC
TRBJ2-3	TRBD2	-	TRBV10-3	CAIGRGSGVNTQYF	TGTGCCATCGGGCGGGGGTCCGGCGTGAATACGCAGTATTTT
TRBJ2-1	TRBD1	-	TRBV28	CASRRQGSSYNEQFF	TGTGCCAGCAGGCGACAGGGGAGCTCCTACAATGAGCAGTTCTTC
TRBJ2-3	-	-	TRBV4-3	CASSQEAAGGYTQYF	TGCGCCAGCAGCCAAGAAGCGGCGGGTGGGTATACGCAGTATTTT
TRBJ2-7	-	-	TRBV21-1	CASSSYYEQYF	TGTGCCAGCAGTTCGTATTACGAGCAGTACTTC
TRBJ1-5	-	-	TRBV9	CASSRGGDQPQHF	TGTGCCAGCAGCCGGGGGGGGGATCAGCCCCAGCATTTT
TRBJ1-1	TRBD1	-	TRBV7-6	CASSPRQGARNTEAFF	TGTGCCAGCAGCCCTCGACAGGGGGCGAGGAACACTGAAGCTTTCTTT
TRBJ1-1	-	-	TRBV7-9	CASSLVGTQGLHGEAFF	TGTGCCAGCAGCTTAGTAGGTACTCAGGGTCTTCATGGTGAAGCTTTCTTT
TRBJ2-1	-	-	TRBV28	CASSLLKEVPGFF	TGTGCCAGCAGTTTATTAAAAGAGGTCCCTGGGTTCTTC
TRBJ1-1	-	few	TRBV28	CASSPPRSYTEAFF	TGTGCCAGCAGTCCCCCAAGGAGCTACACTGAAGCTTTCTTT
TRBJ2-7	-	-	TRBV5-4	CASSRGRATYEQYF	TGTGCCAGCAGCCGAGGCCGTGCGACCTACGAGCAGTACTTC
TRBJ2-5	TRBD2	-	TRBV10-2	CASSAWSGGGQETQYF	TGCGCCAGCAGTGCATGGAGCGGGGGTGGCCAAGAGACCCAGTACTTC
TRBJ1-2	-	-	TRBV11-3	CASSDLREVDYGYTF	TGTGCCAGCAGCGACCTCAGGGAAGTGGACTATGGCTACACCTTC
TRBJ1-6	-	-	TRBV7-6	CASSARGRPSYNSPLHF	TGTGCCAGCAGCGCTAGGGGCCGCCCCTCCTATAATTCACCCCTCCACTTT
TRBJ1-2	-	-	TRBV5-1	CASSLDGSGLGYGYTF	TGCGCCAGCAGCTTGGACGGTTCAGGGCTAGGCTATGGCTACACCTTC
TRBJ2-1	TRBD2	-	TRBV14	CASTKRGGLYNEQFF	TGTGCCAGCACCAAACGCGGGGGTTTATACAATGAGCAGTTCTTC
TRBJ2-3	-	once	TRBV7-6	CASSLGRGRTDTQYF	TGTGCCAGCAGCTTAGGGCGGGGGCGCACAGATACGCAGTATTTT
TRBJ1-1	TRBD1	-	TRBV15	CATSRVTGGFNTEAFF	TGTGCCACCAGCAGAGTGACAGGGGGCTTTAACACTGAAGCTTTCTTT
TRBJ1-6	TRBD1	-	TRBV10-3	CAIRAGQHNSPLHF	TGTGCCATCAGGGCGGGACAGCATAATTCACCCCTCCACTTT
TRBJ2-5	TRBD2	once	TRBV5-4	CASSPLAGGRETQYF	TGTGCCAGCAGCCCATTAGCGGGGGGGAGAGAGACCCAGTACTTC
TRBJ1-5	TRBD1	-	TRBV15	CATSSRDRGSNQPQHF	TGTGCCACCAGCAGCCGGGACAGGGGGTCCAATCAGCCCCAGCATTTT
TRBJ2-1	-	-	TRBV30	CAWGVWAGYSYNEQFF	TGTGCCTGGGGGGTATGGGCGGGCTACTCCTACAATGAGCAGTTCTTC
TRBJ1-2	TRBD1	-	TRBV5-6	CASSLNRDRYYGYTF	TGTGCCAGCAGCTTAAACCGGGACAGGTACTATGGCTACACCTTC
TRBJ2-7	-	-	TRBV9	CASSSGGGPYEQYF	TGTGCCAGCAGCTCAGGTGGGGGCCCGTACGAGCAGTACTTC
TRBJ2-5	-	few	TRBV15	CATSRDLQETQYF	TGTGCCACCAGCAGAGATCTGCAAGAGACCCAGTACTTC
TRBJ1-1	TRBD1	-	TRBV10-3	CAIRDRGSAEAFF	TGTGCCATCAGGGACAGGGGATCGGCTGAAGCTTTCTTT
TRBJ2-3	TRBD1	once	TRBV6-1	CASRWTGSTDTQYF	TGTGCCAGCAGGTGGACAGGAAGCACAGATACGCAGTATTTT
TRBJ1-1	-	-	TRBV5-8	CASNRGPTEAFF	TGTGCCAGCAATCGGGGTCCAACTGAAGCTTTCTTT
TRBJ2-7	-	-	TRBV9	CASSVGGLIGYEQYF	TGTGCCAGCAGCGTGGGGGGTCTTATAGGCTACGAGCAGTACTTC
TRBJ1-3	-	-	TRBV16	CASSLWGGQSSGNTIYF	TGTGCCAGCAGCCTATGGGGTGGACAGAGCTCTGGAAACACCATATATTTT
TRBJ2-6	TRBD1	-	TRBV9	CASSFPGQGTGANVLTF	TGTGCCAGCAGCTTCCCGGGACAGGGGACTGGGGCCAACGTCCTGACTTTC
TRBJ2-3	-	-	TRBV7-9	CASSGRGFYTQYF	TGTGCCAGCAGCGGGCGAGGGTTTTATACGCAGTATTTT
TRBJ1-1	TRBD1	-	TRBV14	CASSQRTGGNTEAFF	TGTGCCAGCAGCCAAAGGACAGGGGGGAACACTGAAGCTTTCTTT
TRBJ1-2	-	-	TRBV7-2	CASSLASGRNYGYTF	TGTGCCAGCAGCTTAGCTTCAGGGCGTAACTATGGCTACACCTTC
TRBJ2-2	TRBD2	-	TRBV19	CASTPGIAGTTGELFF	TGTGCCAGTACCCCGGGGATAGCGGGGACCACCGGGGAGCTGTTTTTT
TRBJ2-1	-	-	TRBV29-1	CSVDRQLGSNEQFF	TGCAGCGTTGACCGACAGCTTGGTAGCAATGAGCAGTTCTTC
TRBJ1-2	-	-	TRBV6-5	CASTGIGGDVGYTF	TGTGCCAGCACCGGGATCGGAGGGGACGTTGGCTACACCTTC
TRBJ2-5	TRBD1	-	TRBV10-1	CARTGQETQYF	TGCGCCAGGACAGGGCAAGAGACCCAGTACTTC